The clone carrying this TCR beta chain was counted once. The data are from a study of shared clonotypes between healthy human individuals. Germline-derived CDR1 and CDR2 are SEHNR and FQNEAQ (reference sequence). Trimming shortened V by 2 bases and J by 2 bases, and 9 bases separated the two germline ends. The CDR3 covers 15 residues. Libraries were prepared by immunoSEQ multiplex PCR; TCRdb keeps only in-frame clonotypes and omits some of them. Of about 1.5 million clones listed, 95% to 99% are singletons. This chain links TRBV7-9 with TRBJ2-2; a weak D match, TRBD2 (5 bases). Sequencing was carried out using naive CD4+ T cells sorted from blood. Sample subset: CD45RA+ positively selected. The TCR sequence derives from a man aged 25 to 40 in good health. This CDR3 is CASSLLARNTGELFF. The DNA of the CDR3 is TGTGCCAGCAGCTTATTAGCGAGAAACACCGGGGAGCTGTTTTTT.